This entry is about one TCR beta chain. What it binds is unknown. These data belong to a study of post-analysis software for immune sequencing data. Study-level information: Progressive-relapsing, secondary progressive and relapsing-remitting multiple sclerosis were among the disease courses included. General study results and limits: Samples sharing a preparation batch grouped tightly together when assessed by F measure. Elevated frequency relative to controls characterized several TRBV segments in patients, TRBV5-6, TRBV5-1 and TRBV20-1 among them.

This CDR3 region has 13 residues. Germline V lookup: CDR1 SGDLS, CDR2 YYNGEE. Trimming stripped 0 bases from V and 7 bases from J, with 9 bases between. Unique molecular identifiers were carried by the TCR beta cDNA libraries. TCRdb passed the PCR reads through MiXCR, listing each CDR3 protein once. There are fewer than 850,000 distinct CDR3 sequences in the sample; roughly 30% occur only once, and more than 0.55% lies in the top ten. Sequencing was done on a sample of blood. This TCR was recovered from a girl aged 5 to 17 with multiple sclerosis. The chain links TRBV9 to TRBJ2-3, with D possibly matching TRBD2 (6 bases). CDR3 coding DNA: TGTGCCAGCAGCGTAGCCGGGAGCCATACGCAGTATTTT. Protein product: CASSVAGSHTQYF.